The T cell receptor (beta chain) under discussion was sequenced for a study of graft-versus-host responses after intestinal transplantation. In the study overall: Induction using anti-thymocyte globulin, followed by tacrolimus and steroids for two to four years, was given to all recipients.

A remark on this clone: Its cognate antigen is unknown.

Notes on the study in general: Early post-transplant falls in HvG clones accompanied the peak levels of circulating GvH clones.

Some clones are missing from TCRdb's copy, which holds only in-frame ones; the method was immunoSEQ multiplex PCR. The sample consists of around 38,000 clones, 80% to 85% of them appearing once. This CDR3 spans 16 amino acids. V lost 1 base, J lost 1 base, and 12 bases lay in between. Germline values: CDR1 SGHAT, CDR2 FQDESV (reference sequence). The sequences come from PBMCs, collected approximately 1,000 days after transplant. The gene calls are TRBV11-1 and TRBJ2-3, with D unresolved. The sequence was collected from a human patient who received an intestinal transplant, so some T cells may come from the graft donor. CDR3 nucleotide sequence: TGTGCCAGCAGCTTAGTGGGATCTGTGGGCACAGATACGCAGTATTTT. It is translated as CASSLVGSVGTDTQYF.